A single sample is the source of the 22 T cell receptor beta chains below, sequenced in a study of shared clonotypes between healthy human individuals (dated by TCRdb to about 2020). The receptor library was made with the immunoSEQ multiplex PCR assay. TCRdb retrieved this table from immuneACCESS and kept in-frame rearrangements only. Not all clones are present; in checked studies, unresolved V genes account for under half, and no reason is known for the remainder. The sample table contains roughly 2.4 million clones; only one count was recorded for approximately 94% of them. The top ten hold more than 0.1% of the sample. The sequenced material came from naive CD4+ T cells sorted from blood. The sample's cell subset or site label, in plain terms: CD45RA+ positively selected. The receptors come from a man aged 18 to 35 in good health.

The J gene is TRBJ2-7, the V gene TRBV6-5, with 10 bases fitting TRBD2. V trimming: 5 bases; J trimming: 3 bases; junction bases outside the gene matches: 4. CDR1 and CDR2 from the germline V gene are MNHEY and SVGAGI. The CDR3 consists of 14 residues. The CDR3 region has the DNA TGTGCCAGCAGTCTCTCTAGCGGGAGCTACGAGCAGTACTTC. It is translated as CASSLSSGSYEQYF.

The genes are TRBV4-1 and TRBJ2-7; D gene ambiguous. With 0 bases removed from V and 0 bases from J, the gap between germline ends came to 9 bases. The CDR3 consists of 15 residues. The V gene's germline CDR1 is MGHRA and CDR2 YSYEKL. Here the CDR3 DNA reads TGCGCCAGCAGCCAAGATCGTCGATACTCCTACGAGCAGTACTTC. Translated: CASSQDRRYSYEQYF.

The chain has TRBV18 and TRBJ1-2, with D possibly being TRBD1 (6 bases). Trimming took off 3 bases at V and 0 bases at J, with 14 bases between the two ends. The CDR3 extends over 16 amino acids. Germline V CDR1 and CDR2: KGHSH, LQKENI. In nucleotides, the CDR3 is TGTGCCAGCTCACCTACAGCGGAGGGGGCTAACTATGGCTACACCTTC. This encodes CASSPTAEGANYGYTF.

As regards this clone: The same CDR3 arises from other DNA sequences in this sample as well. V usage is TRBV30 and J usage is TRBJ1-1, with D unresolved. This CDR3 is 13 amino acids long. V lost 1 base to trimming and J lost 2 bases, with 8 bases between them. The germline gives CDR1 GTSNPN, CDR2 SVGIG (reference sequence). CDR3 coding DNA: TGTGCCTGGAGTGGACAACAAAACACTGAAGCTTTCTTT. Amino acids: CAWSGQQNTEAFF.

The gene calls are TRBV30 and TRBJ2-2; 9 bases match TRBD2. V trimming: 0 bases; J trimming: 0 bases; junction bases outside the gene matches: 5. The length of the CDR3 is 17 residues. CDR1 is GTSNPN and CDR2 is SVGIG in the germline V gene (reference sequence). The CDR3 here is CAWSVPSSGANTGELFF. Here the CDR3 DNA reads TGTGCCTGGAGTGTACCATCTAGCGGGGCGAACACCGGGGAGCTGTTTTTT.

The genes are TRBV9 and TRBJ1-2; 10 positions agree with TRBD1. The length of the CDR3 is 15 residues. Germline trimming cut 3 bases from V and 6 bases from J; bases unmatched to any gene: 8. Germline CDR1 is SGDLS and CDR2 is YYNGEE. The CDR3 region is CASSGNDRGPHGYTF. The CDR3, as DNA: TGTGCCAGCAGCGGGAACGACAGGGGGCCCCATGGCTACACCTTC.

The V call is TRBV5-4, the J call TRBJ2-1; 8 bases agree with TRBD2. Germline V gene lookup returns CDR1 SGHNT and CDR2 YYREEE (reference sequence). The CDR3 totals 17 residues. The V segment lost 0 bases and the J segment 4 bases; nucleotides outside the gene matches: 9. For the CDR3, the DNA is TGTGCCAGCAGCTTGGGCTTAGCGGGCGGGGGGTACAATGAGCAGTTCTTC. Its protein is CASSLGLAGGGYNEQFF.

This chain joins TRBV6-1 and TRBJ1-5; 7 bases align to TRBD1. V dropped 2 bases and J dropped 2; count of bases not matched to a gene: 3. Germline V gene lookup returns CDR1 MNHNS and CDR2 SASEGT. This CDR3 has 15 amino acids. The CDR3 nucleotides are TGTGCCAGCAGTGAAATTACAGGGGGCAATCAGCCCCAGCATTTT. This translates into CASSEITGGNQPQHF.

V is TRBV7-2 and J is TRBJ2-5; unclear D gene. There are 15 residues in the CDR3. Per the germline V gene, CDR1 is SGHTA and CDR2 is FQGNSA. Trimming removed 1 base from V and 5 bases from J, with 14 bases in between. The CDR3 region has the DNA TGTGCCAGCAGCTTAGTGGGCTGGAACACGGAGACCCAGTACTTC. The encoded protein is CASSLVGWNTETQYF.

The CDR3, as DNA: TGCGCCAGCAGCCCTCAGGGGAGCAAACTGTTTTTT. This sequence encodes CASSPQGSKLFF. The chain uses TRBV4-1 and TRBJ1-4, with a possible D match to TRBD1 (6 bases). The CDR3 loop spans 12 amino acids. V gave up 4 bases and J gave up 11 bases, with 11 bases separating them. The germline gives CDR1 MGHRA, CDR2 YSYEKL.

This rearrangement joins TRBV27 to TRBJ2-7, with TRBD2 matching 15 bases. This CDR3 is 19 amino acids long. In germline, CDR1 is MNHEY, CDR2 SMNVEV (reference sequence). With 6 bases clipped from V and 3 bases from J, the junction kept 15 bases outside the gene matches. As DNA, the CDR3 is TGTGCCAGCAGCCCTTATGGGACTAGCGGGAGGACCGCCCTCTACGAGCAGTACTTC. Protein product: CASSPYGTSGRTALYEQYF.

The rearrangement joins TRBV6-1 to TRBJ2-7, with 10 bases identical to TRBD2. V dropped 3 bases and J dropped 0; count of bases not matched to a gene: 8. Germline values: CDR1 MNHNS, CDR2 SASEGT. The CDR3 has 17 amino acids. In DNA form, the CDR3 reads TGTGCCAGCAGTGATCAATCTAGCGGGAGTGCCTCCTACGAGCAGTACTTC. This gives the protein CASSDQSSGSASYEQYF.

The gene calls are TRBV6-1 and TRBJ2-7; 7 nucleotides line up with TRBD1. J was trimmed by 2 bases and V by 4 bases; bases with no gene match: 11. There are 16 residues in the CDR3. The germline V gene has CDR1 MNHNS and CDR2 SASEGT. The CDR3 DNA is TGTGCCAGCAGTGTGAATCAGTGGACAGGCCCCTACGAGCAGTACTTC. Translation gives CASSVNQWTGPYEQYF.

This sequence joins TRBV6-5 and TRBJ1-1, with D unresolved. The germline V and J ends were trimmed by 3 bases and 5 bases, with 10 bases remaining between them. This CDR3 region has 13 residues. Germline CDR1 is MNHEY and CDR2 is SVGAGI. CDR3 nucleotide sequence: TGTGCCAGCAGTTATCCAGGTCGAACTGAAGCTTTCTTT. Its protein product is CASSYPGRTEAFF.

The chain links TRBV5-1 to TRBJ2-7; D remains ambiguous. Trimming pared 2 bases from V and 6 bases from J, leaving 6 bases between. The CDR3 is made up of 11 amino acids. Germline V gene data show CDR1 as SGHRS and CDR2 as YFSETQ. CDR3 sequence (DNA): TGCGCCAGCAGCTTTGGGCTCGAGCAGTACTTC. Protein sequence: CASSFGLEQYF.

This sequence joins TRBV19 and TRBJ2-2, with 10 bases identical to TRBD1. Looked up from germline, CDR1 is LNHDA and CDR2 is SQIVND (reference sequence). The CDR3 is 16 residues long. The V and J ends lost 3 bases and 3 bases, in that order; junction bases with no gene match: 4. The CDR3 bases are TGTGCCAGTAGTATCCCGACAGGGGGCTACACCGGGGAGCTGTTTTTT. It codes for CASSIPTGGYTGELFF.

Concerning this clone: Other DNA sequences in this sample translate to the same CDR3. The V call is TRBV5-1, the J call TRBJ1-1; no clear D gene. The CDR3 totals 13 residues. CDR1 and CDR2 (germline): SGHRS, YFSETQ. V dropped 2 bases and J dropped 5 bases, with 10 bases sitting between them. CDR3 sequence reads: CASSLNLGTEAFF. Written as DNA, the CDR3 is TGCGCCAGCAGCTTAAACTTAGGGACTGAAGCTTTCTTT.

This chain joins TRBV6-5 and TRBJ1-1; maybe TRBD1 (5 bases). Germline loops: CDR1 MNHEY, CDR2 SVGAGI. Between the trimmed V and J ends, which lost 5 bases and 0 bases, there was a span of 13 bases. This CDR3 contains 15 residues. The CDR3 bases are TGTGCCAGCAGTCTCTCACAGGTCATGAACACTGAAGCTTTCTTT. As protein: CASSLSQVMNTEAFF.

V gene TRBV27 combines with J gene TRBJ2-6, with TRBD2 identical over 7 bases. J lost 2 bases, V lost 6 bases, and 4 bases had no gene match. This CDR3 is 15 amino acids long. The germline V gene has CDR1 MNHEY and CDR2 SMNVEV (reference sequence). CDR3 sequence: CASRAGVAGANVLTF. The CDR3 nucleotides read TGTGCCAGCAGGGCGGGAGTGGCTGGGGCCAACGTCCTGACTTTC.

The gene calls are TRBV28 and TRBJ1-2; D gene unclear. V was cut by 6 bases and J by 4 bases, with 6 bases left in between. The CDR3 consists of 11 residues. The V gene's germline CDR1 is MDHEN and CDR2 SYDVKM. The CDR3 protein is CASRWAYGYTF. DNA for the CDR3: TGTGCCAGCAGGTGGGCCTATGGCTACACCTTC.

This chain connects TRBV9 to TRBJ2-5; no reliable D call. The CDR3 consists of 12 residues. Per the germline V gene, CDR1 is SGDLS and CDR2 is YYNGEE. The germline V and J ends were trimmed by 0 bases and 6 bases, with 6 bases remaining between them. The CDR3 region has the DNA TGTGCCAGCAGCGTAGACCTAAAGACCCAGTACTTC. It specifies CASSVDLKTQYF.

This chain connects TRBV13 to TRBJ1-2; D is unclear. Trimming pared 0 bases from V and 4 bases from J, leaving 12 bases between. Germline V gene lookup returns CDR1 PRHDT and CDR2 FYEKMQ (reference sequence). The CDR3 consists of 15 residues. CDR3 nucleotide sequence: TGTGCCAGCAGCTTAGGCCGAAGGGAGGGCTATGGCTACACCTTC. Its protein product is CASSLGRREGYGYTF.